This T cell receptor (beta chain) was retrieved from a study of blood T cell repertoires in COVID-19. Across the whole study: Sites across the United States, Italy and Spain contributed samples from acute and convalescent COVID-19. T cells, B-cell-depleted T cells, or PBMCs supplied cDNA or gDNA.

V lost 5 bases and J 2 bases, leaving 10 bases between the germline ends. CDR3 length: 12 amino acids. Per the germline V gene, CDR1 is SQVTM and CDR2 is ANQGSEA. In the original processing: How many nucleated cells were present was estimated from reference gene primer amplification. The assay was immunoSEQ multiplex PCR, and TCRdb's table has in-frame clones only and misses some. From that table come the V and J calls and clone size; the DNA was used to work out D and trimming. The sample has under 60,000 clones, 70% to 90% seen once. This clone was found a few times. Sequencing used peripheral blood. The chain recombines TRBV29-1 with TRBJ2-7; D may be TRBD1 (5 bases). This receptor was taken from a man between 60 and 75 years old with acute or convalescent COVID-19. For the CDR3, the DNA is TGCAGCGTTAAGGGGTCCACCTACGAGCAGTACTTC. It encodes CSVKGSTYEQYF.